This T cell receptor beta chain was captured by sequencing in a study of identical twins. Study-wide results and caveats: Models underestimated how often monozygotic twins shared out-of-frame TCR alpha. Conclusions leaned on cross-sectional statistical analysis and did not track the same donors over time.

The CDR3 consists of 14 residues. Between the trimmed V and J ends, which lost 7 bases and 0 bases, there was a span of 12 bases. Germline-derived CDR1 and CDR2 are SGHTA and FQGNSA. One entry per CDR3 protein results from TCRdb running MiXCR on the 5' RACE reads. Found here are 430,000 or so distinct CDR3 sequences, 20% to 25% of them singletons; the top ten hold 2.9%. About this clonotype itself: The target antigen is unknown.

The sample also formed part of further work on T cells expressing NK-cell markers. As that report states: Repertoire data for TCR beta were derived from sorted T cells (CD3+CD56+NKG2C+, CD3+CD56+NKG2C- and CD3+CD56-NKG2C+).

The sequenced material came from CD4+ T cells sorted from blood. The sequence was collected from a young woman in good health. The rearrangement links TRBV7-2 to TRBJ1-1; maybe TRBD1 (5 bases). Here the CDR3 DNA reads TGTGCCAGCACCCTTCGGGGGGTGAACACTGAAGCTTTCTTT. This gives the protein CASTLRGVNTEAFF.